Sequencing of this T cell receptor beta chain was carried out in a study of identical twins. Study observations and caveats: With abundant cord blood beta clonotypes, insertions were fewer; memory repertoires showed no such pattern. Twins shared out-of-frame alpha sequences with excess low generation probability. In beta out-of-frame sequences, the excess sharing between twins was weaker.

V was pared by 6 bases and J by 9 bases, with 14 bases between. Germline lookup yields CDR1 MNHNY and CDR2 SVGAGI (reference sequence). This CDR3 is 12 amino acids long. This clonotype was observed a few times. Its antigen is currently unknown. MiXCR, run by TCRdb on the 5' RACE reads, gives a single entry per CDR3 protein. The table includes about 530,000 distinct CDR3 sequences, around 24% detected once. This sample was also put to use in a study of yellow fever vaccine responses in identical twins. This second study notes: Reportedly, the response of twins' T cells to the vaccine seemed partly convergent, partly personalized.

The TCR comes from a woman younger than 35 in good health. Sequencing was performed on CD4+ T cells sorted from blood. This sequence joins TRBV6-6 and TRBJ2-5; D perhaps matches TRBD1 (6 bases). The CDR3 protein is CASRRAEGAQYF. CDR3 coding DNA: TGTGCCAGCAGGAGAGCTGAGGGGGCCCAGTACTTC.